This T cell receptor (beta chain) came from a study of response to subunit inactivated influenza vaccine (dated by TCRdb to about 2018). The study in broad terms: To follow how T cells responded to a trivalent subunit inactivated influenza vaccine, the researchers relied on deep quantitative profiling of the T cell receptor repertoire. Study-level results and caveats: According to the authors, only a limited number of new T cells may be recruited by each seasonal influenza vaccination.

The germline V gene (reference sequence) supplies CDR1 DFQATT and CDR2 SNEGSKA. Inclusive of the bounding cysteine and phenylalanine, the CDR3 is 14 residues long. The only DNA kept is the CDR3, 42 bases in frame from the first base. V is trimmed back by 5 bases and J by 8 bases, and the junction contains 12 bases that no gene match accounts for. Comment on this clonotype: The antigen it recognizes is unknown. No base-level quality is on record; no much larger clone is a single base apart.

The library was produced with RT-PCR. Sequencing used an Illumina HiSeq 2500. TCRdb trimmed public reads at Q25 via fastp, called clones via MiXCR and kept in-frame beta chains. Every distinct CDR3 protein forms one entry, paired with its most common genes and DNA. This sample is represented by about 480,000 distinct CDR3 sequences; approximately 11% of them were singletons. The ten largest clones take up over 9.5% of the sample. The time point label, as the study defines it: 45 days after influenza vaccine administration. The starting material was PBMCs from blood, obtained about 40 days after vaccination. This TCR was recovered from a man aged 45 to 65 who received an inactivated influenza vaccine. Donor details come from another sample of the same person, matched by shared clones. The chain couples TRBV20-1 to TRBJ2-1, with 7 bases in between that match TRBD1. CDR3 reads: CSAPPQQGRDEQFF. The bases are TGCAGTGCTCCGCCGCAACAGGGGCGGGATGAGCAGTTCTTC.